This T cell receptor (beta chain) was found in a study of T-cell memory formation after mild COVID-19. Study-level points and caveats: Cross-reactive memory seemingly joined, as some responding clones were found in pre-infection memory. Mainly CM and EM harbored the contracting CD4+ clones; mainly EMRA harbored the CD8+ ones.

CDR1 is SGHTA and CDR2 is FQGNSA in the germline V gene. This CDR3 contains 12 residues. Trimming removed 3 bases at V and 7 bases at J, with 9 bases between. TCR alpha and TCR beta cDNA libraries with sample barcodes and UMIs came from 5'RACE using constant-segment primers. TCRdb re-called the 5' RACE reads through MiXCR, storing one row per CDR3 protein. The sample carries approximately 290,000 distinct CDR3 sequences, about 15% recorded once. As for this clonotype: What it binds is not known.

Input material: PBMCs or a T cell subset sorted from them (not recorded which). This receptor was identified in a young man who had mild COVID-19 (a few samples of this study predate the infection). Cell type and time point are not known. The rearrangement joins TRBV7-2 to TRBJ1-2; D call uncertain. The CDR3 here is CASSFLGFGYTF. The CDR3 coding sequence is TGTGCCAGCAGCTTTCTCGGTTTTGGCTACACCTTC.